The 27 T cell receptor beta chains below were found in one sample sequenced in a study of T cells in Graves' hyperthyroidism and ophthalmopathy. RNA transcripts gave rise to amplified TCR beta CDR3 regions. Primed by the HTBI set, a first-round RT-PCR was run on the TCR CDR3. TCRdb re-derived calls from the multiplex PCR reads in MiXCR, one entry per CDR3 protein. Of about 410,000 distinct CDR3 sequences listed, roughly 15% were seen once; the top ten hold 13%. Sequencing was done on a sample of blood. The receptors shown here come from a man younger than 35 with Graves' ophthalmopathy.

The J gene is TRBJ2-2, the V gene TRBV10-3, with 8 bases fitting TRBD2. The CDR3 extends over 17 amino acids. V dropped 3 bases and J dropped 2; count of bases not matched to a gene: 8. CDR1 is ENHRY, CDR2 SYGVKD, per germline. The CDR3 sequence: CAISDWGAGANTGELFF. The CDR3 DNA reads TGTGCCATCAGTGACTGGGGAGCGGGGGCAAACACCGGGGAGCTGTTTTTT.

J is TRBJ2-3 and V is TRBV12-3 or TRBV12-4; 7 nucleotides line up with TRBD1. The CDR3 is made up of 16 amino acids. The trim removed 6 bases at V and 5 bases at J, leaving 14 bases unmatched. The CDR3 sequence is CASRAETGLRVDTQYF. The DNA of the CDR3 is TGTGCCAGCAGGGCCGAGACAGGGCTTAGGGTAGATACGCAGTATTTT.

This chain uses TRBV24-1 with TRBJ2-2; 7 bases map to TRBD1. From germline, CDR1 is KGHDR and CDR2 SFDVKD. This CDR3 region has 15 residues. Losses at the gene ends were 8 bases for V and 2 bases for J; bases not matched to a gene: 7. CDR3 amino acids: CATTTNRGNTGELFF. The CDR3 DNA is TGTGCCACCACTACAAACAGGGGAAACACCGGGGAGCTGTTTTTT.

This clonotype was seen ten or more times. The J gene is TRBJ2-1, the V gene TRBV3-1; 7 bases line up with TRBD2. The length of the CDR3 is 16 residues. Germline CDR1 and CDR2: LGHDT and YNNKEL (reference sequence). V trimming: 0 bases; J trimming: 5 bases; junction bases outside the gene matches: 7. The CDR3 DNA reads as TGTGCCAGCAGCCAAGAGGCAGCGGGATTCAACAATGAGCAGTTCTTC. Amino acids: CASSQEAAGFNNEQFF.

This clonotype showed up many times. V is TRBV11-2 and J is TRBJ1-2, with TRBD1 matching 7 bases. The CDR3 sequence is 13 residues long. Germline CDR1 is SGHAT and CDR2 is FQNNGV. Trimming cost V 4 bases and J 3 bases; bases outside gene matches: 2. The CDR3 DNA reads TGTGCCAGCAGCTACGGGACAGACTATGGCTACACCTTC. It specifies CASSYGTDYGYTF.

In this sample, this clonotype turned up many times. This chain links TRBV19 with TRBJ2-7, with D uncertain. Germline V gives CDR1 LNHDA, CDR2 SQIVND (reference sequence). V was cut by 3 bases and J by 2 bases, with 14 bases left in between. The CDR3 loop spans 15 amino acids. The CDR3 reads CASSITNTPAYEQYF. The DNA for the CDR3 is TGTGCCAGTAGTATCACCAACACGCCGGCCTACGAGCAGTACTTC. The entire variable domain, with the rest obtained from reference TRBV19 and TRBJ2-7, is as follows: DGGITQSPKYLFRKEGQNVTLSCEQNLNHDAMYWYRQDPGQGLRLIYYSQIVNDFQKGDIAEGYSVSREKKESFPLTVTSAQKNPTAFYLCASSITNTPAYEQYFGPGTRLTVT.

This clonotype was seen repeatedly, ten times or more. J is TRBJ2-5 and V is TRBV24-1; TRBD1 aligns across 7 bases. Per germline, CDR1 KGHDR and CDR2 SFDVKD. J lost 5 bases, V lost 0 bases, and 5 bases had no gene match. The CDR3 extends over 15 amino acids. CDR3 sequence reads: CATSDLGTVPETQYF. The DNA for the CDR3 is TGTGCCACCAGTGATTTGGGGACAGTTCCGGAGACCCAGTACTTC.

On this clonotype itself: This clone may be a read error of a much larger clone one base away. No conserved phenylalanine or tryptophan is present at the end of the CDR3, so a read error is the likely explanation. This rearrangement joins TRBV5-1 to TRBJ1-2, with 10 bases lining up with TRBD1. The CDR3 length is 15 residues. Germline values: CDR1 SGHRS, CDR2 YFSETQ. J lost 1 base, V lost 4 bases, and 4 bases had no gene match. CDR3 sequence: CASSPGQGVNYGYTS. In DNA form, the CDR3 reads TGCGCCAGCAGCCCCGGACAGGGGGTTAACTATGGCTACACCTCC.

Ten or more counts support this clonotype. The J gene is TRBJ1-6, the V gene TRBV11-3; D perhaps matches TRBD1 (5 bases). Trimming took 3 bases from V and 6 from J, leaving 21 bases between them. CDR3 length: 18 amino acids. Per germline, CDR1 SGHNT and CDR2 YENEEA. CDR3 bases: TGTGCCAGCAGCTTGGATCAGGGAGGGACGGGCCTTAATTCACCCCTCCACTTT. It yields the protein CASSLDQGGTGLNSPLHF.

The gene calls are TRBV7-6 and TRBJ1-1; a weak D match, TRBD1 (5 bases). V lost 1 base and J lost 2, with 17 bases in between. CDR1 SGHVS and CDR2 FNYEAQ come from the germline V gene. The CDR3 consists of 17 residues. The CDR3, as DNA: TGTGCCAGCAGCTTAGTCGGGGGGGGGGGAAGAAACACTGAAGCTTTCTTT. Its translation is CASSLVGGGGRNTEAFF.

The chain employs TRBV20-1 and TRBJ2-5, with 7 bases that match TRBD1. Germline CDR1 is DFQATT and CDR2 is SNEGSKA (reference sequence). J gave up 5 bases and V 3 bases, and 3 bases lay outside the gene matches. The CDR3 extends over 12 amino acids. CDR3 residues: CSASKGAETQYF. The CDR3 coding sequence is TGCAGTGCTAGTAAGGGGGCTGAGACCCAGTACTTC.

At least ten counts were recorded for this clonotype. The chain is built from TRBV2 and TRBJ2-1; D remains ambiguous. The CDR3 is 12 residues long. V shed 7 bases and J shed 10 bases, with 14 bases lying between them. Germline CDR1 and CDR2: SNHLY and FYNNEI. Here the CDR3 DNA reads TGTGCCAGCACCCAGGCCCAACTGGAGCAGTTCTTC. As protein: CASTQAQLEQFF.

V gene TRBV11-2 combines with J gene TRBJ2-7; 8 bases line up with TRBD1. Germline CDR1 SGHAT, CDR2 FQNNGV. V shed 3 bases, J shed 4 bases, and the junction held 8 bases outside the gene matches. The CDR3 runs to 15 residues. Here the CDR3 reads CASSFPGTGVYEQYF. CDR3 bases: TGTGCCAGCAGCTTTCCCGGGACAGGCGTTTACGAGCAGTACTTC.

The CDR3 DNA is TGTGCCAGCAGCCAAGATCGGCGTCCAGATACGCAGTATTTT. Protein product: CASSQDRRPDTQYF. The chain joins TRBV14 to TRBJ2-3; D unresolved. The length of the CDR3 is 14 residues. V lost 0 bases and J 4 bases, leaving 8 bases between the germline ends. Germline V gene data show CDR1 as SGHDN and CDR2 as FVKESK.

This clonotype was seen many times. This chain connects TRBV6-2 or TRBV6-3 to TRBJ2-3; D gene uncertain. CDR3 size: 13 residues. With 6 bases removed from V and 4 bases from J, the gap between germline ends came to 11 bases. The germline CDR1 and CDR2 sequences are MNHEY and SVGEGT. The CDR3 region is CASRGGGPDTQYF. The CDR3 DNA reads TGTGCCAGCAGAGGTGGTGGTCCAGATACGCAGTATTTT.

This chain joins TRBV3-1 and TRBJ2-5; 8 bases line up with TRBD2. CDR1 is LGHDT and CDR2 is YNNKEL in the germline V gene (reference sequence). CDR3 length: 17 residues. Trimming at V came to 1 base and at J to 3 bases, leaving 10 bases not matched to a gene. This CDR3 reads CASSQVSAGGGEETQYF. The CDR3 nucleotides read TGTGCCAGCAGCCAAGTTTCGGCGGGGGGCGGAGAAGAGACCCAGTACTTC.

This clonotype was recorded many times. The rearrangement joins TRBV4-1 to TRBJ2-7; the D call may be TRBD1 or TRBD2 (5 bases each). Trimming took 0 bases from V and 1 from J, leaving 10 bases between them. From germline, CDR1 is MGHRA and CDR2 YSYEKL. There are 15 residues in the CDR3. The CDR3 protein is CASSQDGGRSYEQYF. The CDR3 DNA follows: TGCGCCAGCAGCCAAGATGGGGGAAGGTCCTACGAGCAGTACTTC.

This clonotype came up a few times. A junction end diverges from the germline sequence, so it may reflect a read error. The chain uses TRBV5-1 and TRBJ2-5, with TRBD2 matching 8 bases. The germline CDR1 and CDR2 sequences are SGHRS and YFSETQ. The CDR3 runs to 16 residues. DNA for the CDR3: TGCGCCAGCAGCACCTCGAGCGGGGGCCTCCAAAAGACCCAGTACTTC. Its translation is CASSTSSGGLQKTQYF.

This clonotype was recorded many times. Here the CDR3 reads CASSSGAQETQYF. CDR3 nucleotide sequence: TGTGCCAGCAGCTCTGGAGCCCAAGAGACCCAGTACTTC. The rearrangement uses TRBV7-9 and TRBJ2-5; D remains unclear. This CDR3 region has 13 residues. With 4 bases removed from V and 1 base from J, the gap between germline ends came to 7 bases. CDR1 and CDR2 from the germline V gene are SEHNR and FQNEAQ (reference sequence).

Many counts were recorded for this clonotype. This rearrangement joins TRBV27 to TRBJ2-1; TRBD1 agrees at 7 bases. The germline V gene has CDR1 MNHEY and CDR2 SMNVEV (reference sequence). The V and J ends lost 5 bases and 5 bases, in that order; junction bases with no gene match: 6. This CDR3 spans 14 amino acids. The chain's CDR3 is CASSEKQGHNEQFF. For the CDR3, the DNA is TGTGCCAGCAGTGAAAAACAGGGGCACAATGAGCAGTTCTTC.

There are many counts of this clonotype. The chain combines TRBV2 with TRBJ1-4; maybe TRBD1 (5 bases). V was clipped by 4 bases and J by 1 base, with 10 bases between them. Looked up from germline, CDR1 is SNHLY and CDR2 is FYNNEI. CDR3 length equals 15 residues. The CDR3 loop is CASSAATGTNEKLFF. The CDR3 DNA sequence: TGTGCCAGCAGTGCCGCAACAGGAACTAATGAAAAACTGTTTTTT.

This clonotype was detected a few times. The chain is built from TRBV24-1 and TRBJ2-2; D not certain. Germline CDR1 and CDR2: KGHDR and SFDVKD. The CDR3 length is 13 residues. The germline V and J ends were trimmed by 5 bases and 1 base, with 4 bases remaining between them. The CDR3 nucleotides read TGTGCCACCAGTGGGGTGAACACCGGGGAGCTGTTTTTT. Amino acids: CATSGVNTGELFF.

About this clonotype itself: Given a much more abundant clone one base away, this may be a read error. The chain combines TRBV6-1 with TRBJ2-3; no reliable D call. Germline CDR1 is MNHNS and CDR2 is SASEGT. The CDR3 sequence is 13 residues long. Trimming stripped 4 bases from V and 8 bases from J, with 13 bases between. CDR3 DNA sequence: TGTGCCAGCAGTGCAGGCTTTGCAGGTACGCAGTATTTT. This codes for CASSAGFAGTQYF.

The chain carries TRBV20-1 and TRBJ1-5, with TRBD1 matching 10 bases. Germline CDR1 and CDR2: DFQATT and SNEGSKA (reference sequence). Trimming cost V 4 bases and J 5 bases; bases outside gene matches: 5. This CDR3 contains 14 residues. The CDR3 sequence: CSATTGGVDQPQHF. CDR3 DNA: TGCAGTGCTACGACAGGGGGCGTCGATCAGCCCCAGCATTTT.

There are a few counts of this clonotype. The chain employs TRBV27 and TRBJ1-6, with a tentative D call TRBD1 (6 bases). Trimming stripped 6 bases from V and 8 bases from J, with 17 bases between. The germline V gene encodes CDR1 MNHEY and CDR2 SMNVEV (reference sequence). This CDR3 is built from 15 residues. This CDR3 is CASRHGGPGDSPLHF. For the CDR3, the DNA is TGTGCCAGCAGACATGGGGGGCCGGGGGATTCACCCCTCCACTTT.

The rearrangement uses TRBV29-1 and TRBJ2-7, with 9 bases lining up with TRBD2. CDR3 size: 13 residues. V was pared by 0 bases and J by 7 bases, with 4 bases of the junction left unmatched. Germline V gene sequence: CDR1 SQVTM, CDR2 ANQGSEA. The CDR3 is CSVEEREGNEQYF. The CDR3 DNA reads TGCAGCGTTGAAGAGCGGGAGGGTAATGAGCAGTACTTC.

The sample holds a few counts of this clonotype. This CDR3 is CASSPGRRHSYGYTF. The CDR3 DNA reads TGTGCCAGCAGTCCCGGGCGAAGACACAGCTATGGCTACACCTTC. The chain links TRBV6-1 to TRBJ1-2; D ambiguous. Germline V gives CDR1 MNHNS, CDR2 SASEGT. V lost 5 bases and J 4 bases, leaving 17 bases between the germline ends. This CDR3 is 15 amino acids long.